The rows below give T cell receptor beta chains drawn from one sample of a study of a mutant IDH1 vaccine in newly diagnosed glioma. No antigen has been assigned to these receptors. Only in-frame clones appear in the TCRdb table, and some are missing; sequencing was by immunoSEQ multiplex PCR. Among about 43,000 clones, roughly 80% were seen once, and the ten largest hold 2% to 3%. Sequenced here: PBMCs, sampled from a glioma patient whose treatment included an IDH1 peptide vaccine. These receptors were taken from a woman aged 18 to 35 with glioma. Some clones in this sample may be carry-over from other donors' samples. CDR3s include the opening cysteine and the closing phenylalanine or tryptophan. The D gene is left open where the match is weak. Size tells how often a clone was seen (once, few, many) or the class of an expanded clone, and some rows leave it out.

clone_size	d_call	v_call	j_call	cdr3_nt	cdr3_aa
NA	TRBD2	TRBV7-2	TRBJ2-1	TGTGCCAGCAGCTTAGGGGCTAGCGGGGCCTACAATGAGCAGTTCTTC	CASSLGASGAYNEQFF
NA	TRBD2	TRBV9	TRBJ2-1	TGTGCCAGCAGCGCCTTCGTAAGACTAGCGGGAGACGACAATGAGCAGTTCTTC	CASSAFVRLAGDDNEQFF
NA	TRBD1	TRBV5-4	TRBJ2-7	TGTGCCAGCAGCTTCGGGACAGGGAGCGACGAGCAGTACTTC	CASSFGTGSDEQYF
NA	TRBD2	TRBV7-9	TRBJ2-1	TGTGCCAGCAGCTTCAATCCGGGACTAGCGGACAATGAGCAGTTCTTC	CASSFNPGLADNEQFF
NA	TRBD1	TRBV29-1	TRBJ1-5	TGCAGCGCACGGTCTGACAGGGACAATCAGCCCCAGCATTTT	CSARSDRDNQPQHF
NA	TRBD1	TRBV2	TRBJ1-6	TGTGCCAGCAGTCGACGACAGGGGGGGAATTCACCCCTCCACTTT	CASSRRQGGNSPLHF
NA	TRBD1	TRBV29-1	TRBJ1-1	TGCAGCGTAGCCGGACAGGGAAGGACGTCTGAAGCTTTCTTT	CSVAGQGRTSEAFF
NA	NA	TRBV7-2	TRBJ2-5	TGTGCCAGCAGCCTCGATCCGGGGGCGTTCCGGGAGACCCAGTACTTC	CASSLDPGAFRETQYF
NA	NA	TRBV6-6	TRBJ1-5	TGTGCCAGCAGCACACAGGGCCTCAATCAGCCCCAGCATTTT	CASSTQGLNQPQHF
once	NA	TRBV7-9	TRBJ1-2	TGTGCCAGCAACCCGCTAAACAGGACAGACTATGGCTACACCTTC	CASNPLNRTDYGYTF
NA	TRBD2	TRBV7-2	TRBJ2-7	TGTGCCAGCAGCTTAAATCCGGGGGGTATCTCCTACGAGCAGTACTTC	CASSLNPGGISYEQYF
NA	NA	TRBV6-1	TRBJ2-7	TGTGCCAGCAGTGGATCCTACGAGCAGTACTTC	CASSGSYEQYF
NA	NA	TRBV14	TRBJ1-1	TGTGCCAGCAGCCAAGACGTAGCGGCACTCACTGAAGCTTTCTTT	CASSQDVAALTEAFF
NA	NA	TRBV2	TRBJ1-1	TGTGCCAGCAGGAACACTGAAGCTTTCTTT	CASRNTEAFF
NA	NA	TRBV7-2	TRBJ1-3	TGTGCCAGCAGCTTAGTTCACTCTGGAAACACCATATATTTT	CASSLVHSGNTIYF
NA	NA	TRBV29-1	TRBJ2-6	TGCAGCGTTGAAGCTCTATTCGGCTCTGGGGCCAACGTCCTGACTTTC	CSVEALFGSGANVLTF
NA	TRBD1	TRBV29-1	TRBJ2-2	TGCAGCGCCCGGGACAGAGCGACGAACACCGGGGAGCTGTTTTTT	CSARDRATNTGELFF
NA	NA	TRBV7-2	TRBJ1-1	TGTGCCAGCAGCTCCCCCGCGGAGGGTTACACTGAAGCTTTCTTT	CASSSPAEGYTEAFF
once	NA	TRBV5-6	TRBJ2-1	TGTGCCAGCAGCTTCCAGGGTTACAATGAGCAGTTCTTC	CASSFQGYNEQFF
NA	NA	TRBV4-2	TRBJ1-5	TGTGCCAGCAGCCCCTCGGGCGGCTTAAGCAATCAGCCCCAGCATTTT	CASSPSGGLSNQPQHF
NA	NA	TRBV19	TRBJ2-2	TGTGCCAGTAGTATACAGGGGAGGAACACCGGGGAGCTGTTTTTT	CASSIQGRNTGELFF
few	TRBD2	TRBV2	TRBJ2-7	TGTGCCAGCAGTTGGGGGGGCGGGAGGCTAACCTACGAGCAGTACTTC	CASSWGGGRLTYEQYF
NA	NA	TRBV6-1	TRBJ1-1	TGTGCCAGCAGTGTTCGGGACCCGAGCACTGAAGCTTTCTTT	CASSVRDPSTEAFF
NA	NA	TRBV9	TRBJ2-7	TGTGCCAGCAGCGTAGGACCCGGCGGGGAGCAGTACTTC	CASSVGPGGEQYF
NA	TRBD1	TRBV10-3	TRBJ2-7	TGTGCCATCAGTCCGGGACAGGGGCTTCTTGAGCAGTACTTC	CAISPGQGLLEQYF
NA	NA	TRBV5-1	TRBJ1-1	TGCGCCAGCAGCTTGCACCCGACAGGAGTGAACACTGAAGCTTTCTTT	CASSLHPTGVNTEAFF
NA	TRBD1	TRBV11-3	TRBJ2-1	TGTGCCAGCAACCCTTCGACAGGGTACCATGAGCAGTTCTTC	CASNPSTGYHEQFF
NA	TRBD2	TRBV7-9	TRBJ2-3	TGTGCCAGCAGCTTGGGCAGCGGGAGAGGAACAGATACGCAGTATTTT	CASSLGSGRGTDTQYF
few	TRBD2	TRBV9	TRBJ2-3	TGTGCCAGCAGTGGGGAGGGAGATACGCAGTATTTT	CASSGEGDTQYF
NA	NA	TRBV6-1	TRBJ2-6	TGTGCCAGCAGTGACAGGGGCGTTAGCTCTGGGGCCAACGTCCTGACTTTC	CASSDRGVSSGANVLTF
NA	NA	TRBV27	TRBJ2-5	TGTGCCAGCAGAACATTTCTTCAAGAGACCCAGTACTTC	CASRTFLQETQYF
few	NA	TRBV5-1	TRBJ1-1	TGCGCCAGCAGCCCCGCAGGTGCTATGAACACTGAAGCTTTCTTT	CASSPAGAMNTEAFF
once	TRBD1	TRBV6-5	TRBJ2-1	TGTGCCAGCAGTCCACAGGGGTGGAACTACAATGAGCAGTTCTTC	CASSPQGWNYNEQFF
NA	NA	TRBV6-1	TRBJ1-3	TGTGCCAGCCTGCTGGGAAACACCATATATTTT	CASLLGNTIYF
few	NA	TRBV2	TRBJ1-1	TGTGCCAGCAGTGAAGGGATCGCCATGCTAGGGAGTCCTTTCTTT	CASSEGIAMLGSPFF
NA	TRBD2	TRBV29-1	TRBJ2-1	TGCAGCGTTGGTTTAGCGGGAGGCATATACAATGAGCAGTTCTTC	CSVGLAGGIYNEQFF
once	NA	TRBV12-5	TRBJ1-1	TGTGCTAGTGGTTTGTTGACGAACACTGAAGCTTTCTTT	CASGLLTNTEAFF
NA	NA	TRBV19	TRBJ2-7	TGTGCCAGTAGGGCGCCCATCCCCCCTTACGAGCAGTACTTC	CASRAPIPPYEQYF
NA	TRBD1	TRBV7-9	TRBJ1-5	TGTGCCAGCAGCCCGACAGGGGATAGCAATCAGCCCCAGCATTTT	CASSPTGDSNQPQHF
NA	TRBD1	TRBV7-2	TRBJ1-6	TGTGCCAGCAGCTTACTTGGGACAGGGAGTTCACCCCTCCACTTT	CASSLLGTGSSPLHF
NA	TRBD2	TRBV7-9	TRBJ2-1	TGTGCCAGCAGCCCCAGACTAGCGGGAGGGCCCAATCAGCAGTTCTTC	CASSPRLAGGPNQQFF
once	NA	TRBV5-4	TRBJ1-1	TGTGCCAGCAGCTTCACAGGAAGGACTGAAGCTTTCTTT	CASSFTGRTEAFF
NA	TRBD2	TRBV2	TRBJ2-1	TGTGCCAGCAGGAGCGGGGGCCGGGGGGCGTTCTTC	CASRSGGRGAFF
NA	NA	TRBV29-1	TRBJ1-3	TGCAGCGTTGAGGCGTGGGGGCAAGGTGGAAACACCATATATTTT	CSVEAWGQGGNTIYF